The 6 T cell receptor beta chains below were found in one sample sequenced in a study of CD8+CD57+ T cells in acquired aplastic anemia. It was patients with CD8+CD57+ cell expansion by flow cytometry who were chosen for sequencing. CDR3 and TCR beta VDJ profiling relied on genomic DNA as the template. In TCRdb, the reads were re-called with MiXCR into one record per CDR3 protein. The data contain about 40,000 distinct CDR3 sequences, less than 65% of them singletons. The sequencing input was sorted CD4+, CD8+, or CD8+CD57+ T cells (not recorded which) from PBMCs. These receptor sequences come from a human donor with aplastic anemia.

V is TRBV25-1 and J is TRBJ1-5; possible D gene TRBD1, 5 bases. From germline, CDR1 is MGHDK and CDR2 SYGVNS. This CDR3 is 16 amino acids long. Deletions cut 6 bases from V and 0 bases from J, with 15 bases between. CDR3 loop: CASSVAGGGSNQPQHF. The CDR3 DNA reads TGTGCCAGCAGCGTCGCGGGCGGGGGTAGCAATCAGCCCCAGCATTTT.

The V call is TRBV5-5, the J call TRBJ2-5; 12 positions agree with TRBD2. Germline assignment: CDR1 SGHKS and CDR2 YYEKEE (reference sequence). V was clipped by 2 bases and J by 3 bases; unmatched bases: 5. The CDR3 is 16 amino acids. The CDR3 DNA follows: TGTGCCAGCAGCTTTGGGGCTAGCGGGGGGGAAGAGACCCAGTACTTC. Translated, it gives CASSFGASGGEETQYF.

The sample holds a few counts of this clonotype. Given a much more abundant clone one base away, this may be a read error. The rearrangement joins TRBV11-2 to TRBJ1-4, with 7 bases aligning to TRBD1. Germline V gene data show CDR1 as SGHAT and CDR2 as FQNNGV. CDR3 length equals 16 residues. V trimming: 5 bases; J trimming: 10 bases; junction bases outside the gene matches: 16. This chain's CDR3 is CASSLTTGTEDGKLFF. DNA of the CDR3: TGTGCCAGCAGCCTAACCACCGGGACAGAAGATGGAAAACTGTTTTTT.

For this clonotype: This may arise from a read error, as a much more abundant clone is one base away. The chain recombines TRBV5-4 with TRBJ2-1; possibly TRBD1 for D (6 bases). The V and J ends lost 0 bases and 2 bases respectively, with 9 bases between them. CDR3 length: 15 amino acids. Germline CDR1 and CDR2: SGHNT and YYREEE (reference sequence). This CDR3 reads CASSLGEGAYNEQFF. The CDR3 region has the DNA TGTGCCAGCAGCTTGGGCGAGGGGGCCTACAATGAGCAGTTCTTC.

This clonotype was observed a few times. V gene TRBV15 combines with J gene TRBJ2-5; possibly TRBD1 for D (6 bases). V was trimmed by 0 bases and J by 2 bases, leaving 13 bases between them. The CDR3 spans 16 residues. Per germline, CDR1 LNHNV and CDR2 YYDKDF (reference sequence). CDR3 region: CATSREGQGYQETQYF. CDR3 coding DNA: TGTGCCACCAGCAGAGAGGGGCAGGGGTATCAAGAGACCCAGTACTTC. The variable domain in full, with the rest retrieved from reference TRBV15 and TRBJ2-5, is DAMVIQNPRYQVTQFGKPVTLSCSQTLNHNVMYWYQQKSSQAPKLLFHYYDKDFNNEADTPDNFQSRRPNTSFCFLDIRSPGLGDTAMYLCATSREGQGYQETQYFGPGTRLLVL.

The genes are TRBV2 and TRBJ2-7, with D perhaps matching TRBD1 (6 bases). Trimming removed 4 bases at V and 7 bases at J, with 17 bases between. Germline-derived CDR1 and CDR2 are SNHLY and FYNNEI. The CDR3 runs 14 residues. Written as DNA, the CDR3 is TGTGCCAGCAGTGCTATGCAGGGGTCCTGGGAGCAGTACTTC. Amino acid sequence: CASSAMQGSWEQYF.